This TCR beta chain was captured by sequencing in a study of blood T cell repertoires in COVID-19. Original processing methods: How many nucleated cells were present was estimated from reference gene primer amplification. Clones were sequenced by immunoSEQ multiplex PCR, and TCRdb holds only the in-frame ones, with some missing. Clone size and the V and J calls come from that table; the DNA yielded D and trimming. The table has about 290,000 clones, approximately 86% seen once. The receptor was derived from a woman in her forties or fifties with active or convalescent COVID-19. The sequenced sample consisted of peripheral blood.

The CDR3 DNA sequence: TGTGCCAGCAGTTTAACATGGGCAGGGGCTGGCTACACCTTC. It specifies CASSLTWAGAGYTF. The chain links TRBV27 to TRBJ1-2; the D gene is possibly TRBD1 (6 bases). The V and J ends lost 2 bases and 7 bases respectively, with 14 bases between them. Germline V lookup: CDR1 MNHEY, CDR2 SMNVEV (reference sequence). CDR3 length: 14 amino acids.